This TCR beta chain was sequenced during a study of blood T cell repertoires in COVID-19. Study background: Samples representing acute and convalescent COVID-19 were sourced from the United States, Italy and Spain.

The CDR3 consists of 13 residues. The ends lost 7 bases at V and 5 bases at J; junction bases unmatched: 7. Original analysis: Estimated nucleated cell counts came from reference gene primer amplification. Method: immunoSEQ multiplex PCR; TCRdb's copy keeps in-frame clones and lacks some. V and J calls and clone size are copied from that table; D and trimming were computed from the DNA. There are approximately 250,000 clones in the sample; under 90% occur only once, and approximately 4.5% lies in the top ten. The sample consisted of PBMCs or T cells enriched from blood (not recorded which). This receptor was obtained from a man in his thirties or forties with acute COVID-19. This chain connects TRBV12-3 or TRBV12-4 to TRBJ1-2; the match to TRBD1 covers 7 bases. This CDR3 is CASTRDSRYGYTF. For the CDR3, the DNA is TGTGCCAGCACCCGGGACAGCAGATATGGCTACACCTTC.